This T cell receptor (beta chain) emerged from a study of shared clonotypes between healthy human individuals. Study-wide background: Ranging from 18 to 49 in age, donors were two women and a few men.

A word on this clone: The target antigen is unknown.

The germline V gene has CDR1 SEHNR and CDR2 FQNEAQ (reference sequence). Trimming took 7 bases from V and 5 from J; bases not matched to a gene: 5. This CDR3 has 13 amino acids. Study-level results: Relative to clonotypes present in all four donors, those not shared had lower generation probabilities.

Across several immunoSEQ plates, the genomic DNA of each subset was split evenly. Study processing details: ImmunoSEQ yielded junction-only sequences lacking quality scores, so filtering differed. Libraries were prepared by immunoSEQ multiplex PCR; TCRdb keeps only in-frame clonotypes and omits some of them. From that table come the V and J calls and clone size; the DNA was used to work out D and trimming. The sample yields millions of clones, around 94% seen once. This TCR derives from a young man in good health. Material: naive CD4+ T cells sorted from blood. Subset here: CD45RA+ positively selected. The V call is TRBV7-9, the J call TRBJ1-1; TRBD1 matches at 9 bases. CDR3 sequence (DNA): TGTGCCAGCATCGCCGGGACAGGGACTGAAGCTTTCTTT. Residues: CASIAGTGTEAFF.